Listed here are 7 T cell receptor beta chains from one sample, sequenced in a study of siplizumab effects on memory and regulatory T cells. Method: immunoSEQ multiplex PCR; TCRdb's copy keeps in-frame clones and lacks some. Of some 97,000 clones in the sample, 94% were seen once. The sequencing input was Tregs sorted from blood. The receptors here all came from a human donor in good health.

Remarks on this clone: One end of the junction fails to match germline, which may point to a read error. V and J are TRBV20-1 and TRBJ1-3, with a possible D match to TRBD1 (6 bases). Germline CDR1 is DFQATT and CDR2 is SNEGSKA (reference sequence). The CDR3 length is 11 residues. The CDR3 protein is CSASRGNTTYF. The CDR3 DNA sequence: TGCAGTGCTAGTAGGGGGAACACCACATATTTT.

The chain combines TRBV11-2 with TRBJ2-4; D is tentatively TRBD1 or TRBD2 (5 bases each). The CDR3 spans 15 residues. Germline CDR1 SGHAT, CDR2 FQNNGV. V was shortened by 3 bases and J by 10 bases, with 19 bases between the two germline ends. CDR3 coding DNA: TGTGCCAGCAGCTTCGTGGGTTGGGGGTTCCCGATTCAGTACTTC. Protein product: CASSFVGWGFPIQYF. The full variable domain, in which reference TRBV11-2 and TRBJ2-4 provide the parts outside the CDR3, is EAGVAQSPRYKIIEKRQSVAFWCNPISGHATLYWYQQILGQGPKLLIQFQNNGVVDDSQLPKDRFSAERLKGVDSTLKIQPAKLEDSAVYLCASSFVGWGFPIQYFGAGTRLSVL.

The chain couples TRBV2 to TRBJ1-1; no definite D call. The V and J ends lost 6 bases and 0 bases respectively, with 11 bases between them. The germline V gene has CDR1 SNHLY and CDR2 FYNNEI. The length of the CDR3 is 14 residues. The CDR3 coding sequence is TGTGCCAGCAGGGACGGTTACCTGAACACTGAAGCTTTCTTT. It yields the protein CASRDGYLNTEAFF.

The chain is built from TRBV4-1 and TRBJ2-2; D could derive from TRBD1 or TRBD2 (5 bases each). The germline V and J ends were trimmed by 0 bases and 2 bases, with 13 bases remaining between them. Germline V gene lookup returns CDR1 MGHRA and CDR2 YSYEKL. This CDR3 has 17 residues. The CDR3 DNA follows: TGCGCCAGCAGCCAAGATTTGGGACGGGCCAACACCGGGGAGCTGTTTTTT. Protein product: CASSQDLGRANTGELFF.

As DNA, the CDR3 is TGTGCCAGCAGACGCTACTGGCAGTCGAATGAAAAACTGTTTTTT. This encodes CASRRYWQSNEKLFF. The V call is TRBV6-5, the J call TRBJ1-4; D call uncertain. Trimming shortened V by 6 bases and J by 5 bases, and 16 bases separated the two germline ends. There are 15 residues in the CDR3. Germline CDR1 reads MNHEY; CDR2 reads SVGAGI.

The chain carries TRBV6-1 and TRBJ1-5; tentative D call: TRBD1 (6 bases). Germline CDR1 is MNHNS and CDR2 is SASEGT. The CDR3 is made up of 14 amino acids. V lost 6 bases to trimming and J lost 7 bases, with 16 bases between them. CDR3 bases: TGTGCCAGCAGAGCAGGGGTTCGTGGGCAGCCCCAGCATTTT. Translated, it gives CASRAGVRGQPQHF.

The CDR3 region is CASSSSDRVRRLGVYEQYF. As DNA, the CDR3 is TGCGCCAGCAGCTCCAGCGACAGGGTGAGGAGGCTCGGGGTCTACGAGCAGTACTTC. The chain carries TRBV5-1 and TRBJ2-7, with 7 bases matching TRBD1. The CDR3 contains 19 residues. Germline lookup yields CDR1 SGHRS and CDR2 YFSETQ. Trimming cost V 3 bases and J 3 bases; bases outside gene matches: 21.